This T cell receptor (beta chain) is from a study of shared clonotypes between healthy human individuals. Sorted-subset replicate PCR reactions contained 150 to 200 ng DNA, corresponding to about 30,000 T cell genomes. Repertoires were generated with immunoSEQ multiplex PCR, while TCRdb's copy carries only in-frame clones and drops some. The table shows about 820,000 clones, with more than 85% occurring only once. Notes on this clone: Antigen: not known.

J gave up 9 bases and V 0 bases, and 11 bases lay outside the gene matches. The length of the CDR3 is 18 residues. Germline CDR1 and CDR2: MGHRA and YSYEKL. Study-wide results and caveats: Generation probabilities were higher for clonotypes shared across all four sorted-subset donors than for unshared ones. Deeper or shallower sequencing was expected to change how clonotypes are shared among donors.

It was CD45RO-negative cells, positively selected for CCR7, that made up naive CD8 cells, with terminally differentiated effector memory CD45RA+ cells excluded. The TCR originated in a man between 25 and 39 years old in good health. The V gene is TRBV4-1, the J gene TRBJ2-1; TRBD2 matches at 13 bases. Sequencing was performed on naive CD8+ T cells sorted from blood. CDR3 in amino acids: CASSQDIIGLAGVLEQFF. Written as DNA, the CDR3 is TGCGCCAGCAGCCAAGATATTATTGGACTAGCGGGAGTTCTTGAGCAGTTCTTC.